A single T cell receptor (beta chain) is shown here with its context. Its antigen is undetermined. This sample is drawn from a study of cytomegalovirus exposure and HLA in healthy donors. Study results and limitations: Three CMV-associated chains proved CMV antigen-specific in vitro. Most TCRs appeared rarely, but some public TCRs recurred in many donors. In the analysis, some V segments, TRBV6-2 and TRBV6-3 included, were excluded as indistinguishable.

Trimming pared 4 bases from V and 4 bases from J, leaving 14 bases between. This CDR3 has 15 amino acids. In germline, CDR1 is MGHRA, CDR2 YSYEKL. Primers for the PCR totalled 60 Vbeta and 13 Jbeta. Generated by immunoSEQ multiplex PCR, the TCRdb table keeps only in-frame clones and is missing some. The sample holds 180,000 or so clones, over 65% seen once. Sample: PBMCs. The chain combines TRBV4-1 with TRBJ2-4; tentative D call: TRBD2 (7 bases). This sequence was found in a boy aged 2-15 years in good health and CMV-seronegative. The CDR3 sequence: CASSRIGGPKNIQYF. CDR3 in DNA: TGCGCCAGCAGCCGGATCGGGGGGCCAAAAAACATTCAGTACTTC.